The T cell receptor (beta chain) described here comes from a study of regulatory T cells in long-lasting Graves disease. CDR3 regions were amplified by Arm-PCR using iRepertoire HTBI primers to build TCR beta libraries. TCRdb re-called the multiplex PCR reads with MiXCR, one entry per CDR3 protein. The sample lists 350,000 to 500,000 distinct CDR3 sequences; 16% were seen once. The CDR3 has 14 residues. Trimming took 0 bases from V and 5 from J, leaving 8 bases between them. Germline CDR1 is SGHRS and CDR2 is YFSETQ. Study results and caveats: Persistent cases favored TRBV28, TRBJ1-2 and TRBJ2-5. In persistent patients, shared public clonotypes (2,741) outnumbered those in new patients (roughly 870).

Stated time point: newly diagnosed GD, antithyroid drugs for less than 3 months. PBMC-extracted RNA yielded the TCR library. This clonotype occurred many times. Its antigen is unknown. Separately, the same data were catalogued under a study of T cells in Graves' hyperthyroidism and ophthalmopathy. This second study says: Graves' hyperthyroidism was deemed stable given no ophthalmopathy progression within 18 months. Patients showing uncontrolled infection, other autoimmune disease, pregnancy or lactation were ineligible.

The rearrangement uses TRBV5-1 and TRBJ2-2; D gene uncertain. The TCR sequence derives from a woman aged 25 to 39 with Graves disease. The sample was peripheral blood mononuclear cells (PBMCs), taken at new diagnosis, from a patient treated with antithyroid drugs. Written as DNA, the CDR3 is TGCGCCAGCAGCTTGGAGGTAGAGACCGGGGAGCTGTTTTTT. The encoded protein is CASSLEVETGELFF.